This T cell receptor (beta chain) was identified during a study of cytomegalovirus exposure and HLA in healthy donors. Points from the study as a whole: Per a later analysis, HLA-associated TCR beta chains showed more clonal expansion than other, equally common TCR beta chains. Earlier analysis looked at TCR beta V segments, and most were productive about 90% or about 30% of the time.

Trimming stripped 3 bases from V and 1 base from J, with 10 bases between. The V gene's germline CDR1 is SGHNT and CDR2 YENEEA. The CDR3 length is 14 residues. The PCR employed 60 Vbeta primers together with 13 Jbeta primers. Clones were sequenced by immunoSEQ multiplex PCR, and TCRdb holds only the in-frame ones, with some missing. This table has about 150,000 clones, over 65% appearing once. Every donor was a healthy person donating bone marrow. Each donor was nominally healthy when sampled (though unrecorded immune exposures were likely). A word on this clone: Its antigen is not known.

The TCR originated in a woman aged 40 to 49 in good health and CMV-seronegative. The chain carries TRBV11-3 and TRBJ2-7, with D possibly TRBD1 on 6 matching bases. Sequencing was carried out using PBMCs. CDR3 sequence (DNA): TGTGCCAGCAGCTTGACAGGCTTTTCCTACGAGCAGTACTTC. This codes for CASSLTGFSYEQYF.